The 17 T cell receptor beta chains in this list originate from one sample, sequenced in a study of Ad26.COV2.S vaccination and SARS-CoV-2 variants. The sample's treatment: about 20 received Ad26.COV2.S at low or high dose, single or two shots; about 5 received placebo; per-sample allocation not given. Collection of the samples took place on day 63 after the first injection of vaccine or placebo. Repertoires were generated with immunoSEQ multiplex PCR, while TCRdb's copy carries only in-frame clones and drops some. The profile shows roughly 420,000 clones, about 88% of them singletons. Sequencing was performed on peripheral blood, taken in a trial of Ad26.COV2.S vaccine versus placebo. The source is a person between 18 and 60 years old who received the Ad26.COV2.S COVID-19 vaccine or a placebo.

This rearrangement joins TRBV6-2 or TRBV6-3 to TRBJ2-1; TRBD2 is a possible D gene (6 bases). The CDR3 is made up of 17 amino acids. Germline V CDR1 and CDR2: MNHEY, SVGEGT. V was clipped by 4 bases and J by 6 bases, with 22 bases between them. The CDR3 DNA is TGTGCCAGCAGTTCCTTCCGGGACTCCCAGCTCTTCAATGAGCAGTTCTTC. Encoded protein: CASSSFRDSQLFNEQFF.

This clone showed up just once. The rearrangement links TRBV13 to TRBJ2-1; the D gene is possibly TRBD1 (6 bases). Germline V gene sequence: CDR1 PRHDT, CDR2 FYEKMQ (reference sequence). The V end lost 0 bases, the J end lost 5 bases, and 8 bases lay between the germline ends. The length of the CDR3 is 14 residues. This CDR3 reads CASSLGGADNEQFF. The CDR3 nucleotides are TGTGCCAGCAGCTTAGGGGGGGCCGACAATGAGCAGTTCTTC.

V gene TRBV6-5 combines with J gene TRBJ2-3; TRBD1 matches at 8 bases. After removal of 6 bases from V and 6 bases from J, the junction contained 5 bases not matched to a gene. Germline lookup yields CDR1 MNHEY and CDR2 SVGAGI. There are 13 residues in the CDR3. The CDR3, as DNA: TGTGCCAGCAGCAGACAGGGGTGGGATACGCAGTATTTT. It codes for CASSRQGWDTQYF.

The chain couples TRBV5-6 to TRBJ1-3; D not resolved. V gave up 1 base and J gave up 0 bases, with 8 bases separating them. CDR1 SGHDT and CDR2 YYEEEE come from the germline V gene. This CDR3 contains 15 residues. The CDR3 DNA reads TGTGCCAGCAGCTTGTGGCAGACCTCTGGAAACACCATATATTTT. Translation: CASSLWQTSGNTIYF.

The chain uses TRBV3-1 (or the pseudogene TRBV3-2) and TRBJ2-4, with D possibly matching TRBD2 (6 bases). V was pared by 4 bases and J by 9 bases, with 13 bases between. This CDR3 comprises 13 residues. Germline values: CDR1 LGHDT, CDR2 YNNKEL (reference sequence). CDR3 nucleotide sequence: TGTGCCAGCAGCCCCGCCTGGGAGGTCATTCAGTACTTC. It is translated as CASSPAWEVIQYF.

The rearrangement uses TRBV7-9 and TRBJ1-2, with unresolved D. Trimming removed 1 base from V and 11 bases from J, with 11 bases in between. This CDR3 contains 12 residues. In germline, CDR1 is SEHNR, CDR2 FQNEAQ (reference sequence). This CDR3 is CASSLVGDGYTF. The CDR3 nucleotides read TGTGCCAGCAGCTTAGTGGGCGACGGTTACACCTTC.

CDR3 sequence (DNA): TGTGCCAGCAACCAGCGGGGGGGCACAGATACGCAGTATTTT. It specifies CASNQRGGTDTQYF. The V and J genes are TRBV9 and TRBJ2-3; 9 positions agree with TRBD2. The V gene's germline CDR1 is SGDLS and CDR2 YYNGEE. The V and J ends lost 6 bases and 1 base, in that order; junction bases with no gene match: 3. CDR3 length equals 14 residues.

The CDR3 loop is CASSLALAGVWETQYF. The CDR3 DNA reads TGTGCCAGCAGCTTAGCATTAGCGGGAGTTTGGGAGACCCAGTACTTC. This sequence joins TRBV7-9 and TRBJ2-5; TRBD2 agrees at 9 bases. This CDR3 has 16 residues. V shed 0 bases and J 5 bases; nucleotides not matched to a gene: 7. Germline V gene data show CDR1 as SEHNR and CDR2 as FQNEAQ (reference sequence).

The chain combines TRBV5-6 with TRBJ2-1; D may be TRBD2 (6 bases). Germline lookup yields CDR1 SGHDT and CDR2 YYEEEE. The CDR3 contains 15 residues. Trimming cost V 6 bases and J 2 bases, with 15 bases left between them. The CDR3 DNA is TGTGCCAGCAACAAAATGGCGGGGCCCTACAATGAGCAGTTCTTC. Translated: CASNKMAGPYNEQFF.

This chain uses TRBV4-2 with TRBJ1-2; D remains ambiguous. Germline CDR1 and CDR2: LGHNA and YNFKEQ. V dropped 4 bases and J dropped 4 bases, with 10 bases sitting between them. This CDR3 is built from 13 residues. CDR3 loop: CASSLAQFYGYTF. CDR3 nucleotides: TGTGCCAGCAGCCTTGCTCAGTTCTATGGCTACACCTTC.

On this clone itself: The same CDR3 is also encoded by other DNA sequences in this sample. The CDR3, as DNA: TGTGCCAGTAGTACTGGGAACTACAATGAGCAGTTCTTC. Residues: CASSTGNYNEQFF. The chain is built from TRBV19 and TRBJ2-1; no clear D gene. The germline V and J ends were trimmed by 4 bases and 3 bases, with 7 bases remaining between them. The CDR3 has 13 residues. Germline CDR1 reads LNHDA; CDR2 reads SQIVND (reference sequence). Supplemented by reference TRBV19 and TRBJ2-1, the full variable domain reads DGGITQSPKYLFRKEGQNVTLSCEQNLNHDAMYWYRQDPGQGLRLIYYSQIVNDFQKGDIAEGYSVSREKKESFPLTVTSAQKNPTAFYLCASSTGNYNEQFFGPGTRLTVL.

The J gene is TRBJ1-2, the V gene TRBV19; TRBD1 aligns across 7 bases. The CDR3 is 14 amino acids. Germline CDR1 is LNHDA and CDR2 is SQIVND (reference sequence). V shed 5 bases and J 5 bases; nucleotides not matched to a gene: 8. DNA for the CDR3: TGTGCCAGTAGTGACCTGGAGGGGGCATATGGCTACACCTTC. Amino acid sequence: CASSDLEGAYGYTF. Combining the CDR3 with reference TRBV19 and TRBJ1-2 gives the whole variable domain DGGITQSPKYLFRKEGQNVTLSCEQNLNHDAMYWYRQDPGQGLRLIYYSQIVNDFQKGDIAEGYSVSREKKESFPLTVTSAQKNPTAFYLCASSDLEGAYGYTFGSGTRLTVV.

The chain recombines TRBV28 with TRBJ1-4, with D possibly matching TRBD1 (5 bases). Trimming shortened V by 6 bases and J by 8 bases, and 10 bases separated the two germline ends. In germline, CDR1 is MDHEN, CDR2 SYDVKM. CDR3 length equals 12 residues. CDR3 sequence: CASRAGREKLFF. CDR3 nucleotide sequence: TGTGCCAGCAGGGCAGGGAGGGAAAAACTGTTTTTT.

This sequence joins TRBV5-4 and TRBJ2-3; 13 bases are a match to TRBD2. J was trimmed by 2 bases and V by 1 base; bases with no gene match: 4. Germline CDR1 and CDR2: SGHNT and YYREEE (reference sequence). This CDR3 contains 17 residues. The CDR3: CASSLRLAGGLTDTQYF. The CDR3 nucleotides read TGTGCCAGCAGCTTGAGACTAGCGGGGGGTCTCACAGATACGCAGTATTTT.

The V call is TRBV2, the J call TRBJ2-7; D is ambiguous. V shed 6 bases and J shed 7 bases, with 16 bases lying between them. CDR1 SNHLY and CDR2 FYNNEI come from the germline V gene. This CDR3 spans 13 amino acids. The CDR3 here is CASRSTRMGEQYF. CDR3 DNA sequence: TGTGCCAGCAGGAGCACACGGATGGGAGAGCAGTACTTC.

The rearrangement uses TRBV6-5 and TRBJ2-3, with 7 bases that match TRBD2. CDR1 is MNHEY, CDR2 SVGAGI, per germline. The ends lost 7 bases at V and 0 bases at J; junction bases unmatched: 4. There are 14 residues in the CDR3. The CDR3: CASNPGGSTDTQYF. The CDR3 nucleotides read TGTGCCAGCAACCCCGGGGGGAGCACAGATACGCAGTATTTT.

This clone was seen just once. This sequence joins TRBV9 and TRBJ2-1; a weak D match, TRBD2 (6 bases). The CDR3 consists of 15 residues. Germline V gives CDR1 SGDLS, CDR2 YYNGEE. V was cut by 0 bases and J by 8 bases, with 15 bases left in between. This CDR3 reads CASSVGGITSYEQFF. For the CDR3, the DNA is TGTGCCAGCAGCGTAGGAGGGATCACTAGCTATGAGCAGTTCTTC.